This record concerns one T cell receptor (beta chain) sequence. This specimen belongs to a study of control samples from healthy donors and cancer patients. CDR3 size: 15 residues. The germline V gene encodes CDR1 SGHAT and CDR2 FQDESV (reference sequence). V lost 0 bases and J 7 bases, leaving 12 bases between the germline ends. Clones were sequenced by immunoSEQ multiplex PCR, and TCRdb holds only the in-frame ones, with some missing. Of approximately 120,000 clones in the sample, approximately 90% were seen once. The sample consisted of blood. The chain recombines TRBV11-1 with TRBJ1-4; D ambiguous. The TCR comes from a woman aged 50 to 60 in good health. The CDR3 DNA is TGTGCCAGCAGCTTAGCTTCGAGGAGGACTGAAAAACTGTTTTTT. Protein product: CASSLASRRTEKLFF.